These 14 T cell receptor beta chains came from one sample sequenced in a study of T cell responses to AZD1222 COVID-19 vaccine. Sequencing used immunoSEQ multiplex PCR; TCRdb keeps in-frame clones, though not all of them. The sample yields roughly 120,000 clones, 70% to 90% seen once. The sequences come from peripheral blood, collected on day 0 of AZD1222 vaccination. The receptor set was obtained from an adult in good health.

The J gene is TRBJ1-2, the V gene TRBV7-2; 8 bases align to TRBD1. Trimming removed 4 bases from V and 7 bases from J; junction bases left unmatched: 8. Germline V gene sequence: CDR1 SGHTA, CDR2 FQGNSA. This CDR3 is built from 14 residues. The CDR3 nucleotides read TGTGCCAGCAGCTCCGACCCCAGGGGGCTTGGCTACACCTTC. It translates to CASSSDPRGLGYTF.

This clone was picked up a small number of times. The chain employs TRBV19 and TRBJ2-3, with 7 bases matching TRBD2. Germline values: CDR1 LNHDA, CDR2 SQIVND (reference sequence). The CDR3 covers 15 residues. With V trimmed by 2 bases and J by 5 bases, 7 bases remained unmatched. The CDR3 loop is CASSIMAGAQDTQYF. In DNA form, the CDR3 reads TGTGCCAGTAGTATAATGGCGGGAGCACAAGATACGCAGTATTTT.

The chain carries TRBV30 and TRBJ1-6; D is unclear. CDR1 is GTSNPN and CDR2 is SVGIG in the germline V gene (reference sequence). There are 15 residues in the CDR3. Trimming removed 0 bases at V and 9 bases at J, with 15 bases between. The CDR3 loop is CAWSVLGGWGSPLHF. CDR3 sequence (DNA): TGTGCCTGGAGTGTACTAGGAGGGTGGGGTTCACCCCTCCACTTT.

This chain joins TRBV2 and TRBJ2-6; D may be TRBD1 (6 bases). Germline V gene sequence: CDR1 SNHLY, CDR2 FYNNEI. The CDR3 is 14 residues long. Trimming took 6 bases from V and 0 from J, leaving 6 bases between them. The CDR3 is CASRTGSGANVLTF. CDR3 coding DNA: TGTGCCAGCAGGACAGGCTCTGGGGCCAACGTCCTGACTTTC.

The chain combines TRBV4-2 with TRBJ2-2; the match to TRBD2 covers 7 bases. Germline CDR1 LGHNA, CDR2 YNFKEQ. The CDR3 spans 18 residues. With 3 bases clipped from V and 0 bases from J, the junction kept 10 bases outside the gene matches. CDR3 sequence reads: CASSHHGGGPTNTGELFF. DNA of the CDR3: TGTGCCAGCAGCCACCATGGGGGGGGACCGACGAACACCGGGGAGCTGTTTTTT.

The rearrangement joins TRBV20-1 to TRBJ2-3; 10 bases are shared with TRBD2. The germline gives CDR1 DFQATT, CDR2 SNEGSKA (reference sequence). Trimming took 3 bases from V and 1 from J; bases not matched to a gene: 4. This CDR3 is 15 amino acids long. Here the CDR3 reads CSASVTSGGTDTQYF. CDR3 DNA sequence: TGCAGTGCTAGTGTCACTAGCGGGGGCACAGATACGCAGTATTTT.

This clone was recorded a few times. The V gene is TRBV27, the J gene TRBJ1-1; 8 bases map to TRBD1. Germline CDR1 reads MNHEY; CDR2 reads SMNVEV (reference sequence). Trimming removed 6 bases from V and 6 bases from J; junction bases left unmatched: 6. This CDR3 has 13 residues. CDR3 sequence (DNA): TGTGCCAGCAGCAGACAGGGGAGGGCTGAAGCTTTCTTT. Translating gives CASSRQGRAEAFF.

This chain links TRBV27 with TRBJ1-5, with D possibly matching TRBD1 (5 bases). This CDR3 spans 18 amino acids. Germline V gene lookup returns CDR1 MNHEY and CDR2 SMNVEV (reference sequence). V shed 2 bases and J shed 1 base, with 18 bases lying between them. CDR3 amino acids: CASSLQGHGARSNQPQHF. The CDR3 nucleotides read TGTGCCAGCAGTTTACAGGGCCACGGGGCCCGGAGCAATCAGCCCCAGCATTTT.

The chain has TRBV7-2 and TRBJ1-2; D is perhaps TRBD1 (5 bases). The CDR3 is made up of 15 amino acids. Trimming pared 1 base from V and 5 bases from J, leaving 14 bases between. Germline lookup yields CDR1 SGHTA and CDR2 FQGNSA. The DNA for the CDR3 is TGTGCCAGCAGCTTAGGGGGGGACGGGAGGTATGGCTACACCTTC. Amino acids: CASSLGGDGRYGYTF.

The chain employs TRBV5-6 and TRBJ2-7, with D tentatively TRBD1 (5 bases). Trimming stripped 3 bases from V and 5 bases from J, with 15 bases between. Looked up from germline, CDR1 is SGHDT and CDR2 is YYEEEE. CDR3 length: 14 residues. The CDR3 reads CASSWGLGVNEQYF. In nucleotides, the CDR3 is TGTGCCAGCAGCTGGGGCTTAGGGGTGAACGAGCAGTACTTC.

The sample holds one count of this clone. The V and J genes are TRBV7-2 and TRBJ1-2; no clear D gene. The V and J ends lost 5 bases and 9 bases respectively, with 16 bases between them. This CDR3 spans 13 amino acids. Germline-derived CDR1 and CDR2 are SGHTA and FQGNSA. The CDR3 DNA reads as TGTGCCAGCAGCCGTGGACGGAGCCCCAGCTACACCTTC. Residues: CASSRGRSPSYTF. The variable domain in full, with the rest retrieved from reference TRBV7-2 and TRBJ1-2, is GAGVSQSPSNKVTEKGKDVELRCDPISGHTALYWYRQSLGQGLEFLIYFQGNSAPDKSGLPSDRFSAERTGGSVSTLTIQRTQQEDSAVYLCASSRGRSPSYTFGSGTRLTVV.

The V call is TRBV5-1, the J call TRBJ1-4, with D possibly being TRBD1 (6 bases). Trimming took 3 bases from V and 5 from J, leaving 26 bases between them. Germline CDR1 and CDR2: SGHRS and YFSETQ. The CDR3 extends over 19 amino acids. The CDR3 nucleotides are TGCGCCAGCAGCTCACTAGTTCAGGGGAGTTCGGCTCGGAATGAAAAACTGTTTTTT. Translation gives CASSSLVQGSSARNEKLFF.

This chain uses TRBV5-1 with TRBJ2-2, with D perhaps matching TRBD1 or TRBD2 (5 bases each). Germline CDR1 reads SGHRS; CDR2 reads YFSETQ. The V end was cut by 3 bases, the J end by 4 bases, with 19 bases between. The CDR3 length is 17 residues. CDR3 nucleotide sequence: TGCGCCAGCAGCTCCGGGAAGGGACCTCGAGGCACCGGGGAGCTGTTTTTT. Its protein product is CASSSGKGPRGTGELFF. The complete variable domain, with remaining parts taken from reference TRBV5-1 and TRBJ2-2, reads KAGVTQTPRYLIKTRGQQVTLSCSPISGHRSVSWYQQTPGQGLQFLFEYFSETQRNKGNFPGRFSGRQFSNSRSEMNVSTLELGDSALYLCASSSGKGPRGTGELFFGEGSRLTVL.

The V and J genes are TRBV27 and TRBJ2-5; the match to TRBD1 covers 7 bases. Germline V gene lookup returns CDR1 MNHEY and CDR2 SMNVEV (reference sequence). This CDR3 contains 13 residues. V dropped 5 bases and J dropped 7; count of bases not matched to a gene: 7. This CDR3 reads CASSTTGVVTQYF. DNA of the CDR3: TGTGCCAGCAGTACCACAGGGGTAGTGACCCAGTACTTC.